The 23 T cell receptor beta chains listed next were all sequenced from one sample in a study of blood T cell repertoires in COVID-19. Method: immunoSEQ multiplex PCR; TCRdb's copy keeps in-frame clones and lacks some. The repertoire holds some 200,000 clones, about 86% seen once, with approximately 3.3% in the top ten. Source material: peripheral blood. All receptors come from a man younger than 30 with active or convalescent COVID-19.

V and J are TRBV7-8 and TRBJ2-7; 9 bases align to TRBD2. CDR3 length: 15 residues. Per germline, CDR1 SGHVS and CDR2 FQNEAQ. The J segment lost 2 bases and the V segment lost 3 bases, leaving 5 bases of the junction unmatched. The DNA of the CDR3 is TGTGCCAGCAGCTTGTCGAGCGGGAGGACCTACGAGCAGTACTTC. The encoded protein is CASSLSSGRTYEQYF.

This chain links TRBV7-9 with TRBJ2-3, with D possibly TRBD2 on 7 matching bases. Trimming left V 3 bases short and J 2 bases short, with 9 bases between. Germline CDR1 reads SEHNR; CDR2 reads FQNEAQ (reference sequence). The CDR3 covers 14 residues. The CDR3 coding sequence is TGTGCCAGCAGCTTCGCGGGGGCCACAGATACGCAGTATTTT. This translates into CASSFAGATDTQYF.

The V and J genes are TRBV30 and TRBJ1-2, with 7 bases matching TRBD1. The CDR3 loop spans 15 amino acids. V lost 2 bases to trimming and J lost 4 bases; unmatched junction nucleotides: 10. CDR1 and CDR2 from the germline V gene are GTSNPN and SVGIG (reference sequence). CDR3 sequence reads: CAWSWGAGGFYGYTF. The CDR3 coding sequence is TGTGCCTGGAGTTGGGGGGCAGGGGGTTTCTATGGCTACACCTTC.

The CDR3 region has the DNA TGTGCCTGGGGACGGGTCACCCTCCACTTT. Translating it yields CAWGRVTLHF. The chain links TRBV30 to TRBJ1-6; D is unclear. Trimming removed 5 bases from V and 14 bases from J, with 10 bases in between. The CDR3 totals 10 residues. CDR1 is GTSNPN and CDR2 is SVGIG in the germline V gene (reference sequence).

The chain uses TRBV4-2 and TRBJ2-5; tentatively, D is TRBD1 (7 bases). The length of the CDR3 is 16 residues. Deletions cut 4 bases from V and 7 bases from J, with 22 bases between. In germline, CDR1 is LGHNA, CDR2 YNFKEQ. CDR3 amino acids: CASSPTIGTQGGTQYF. In DNA, the CDR3 is TGTGCCAGCAGCCCAACAATTGGGACTCAGGGGGGGACCCAGTACTTC.

The chain employs TRBV7-9 and TRBJ1-3; the D is unclear. Germline loops: CDR1 SEHNR, CDR2 FQNEAQ (reference sequence). The ends were cut back, 5 bases at V and 8 bases at J, with 16 bases in the middle. The CDR3 has 14 amino acids. The CDR3 here is CASSGPYEPDTIYF. The CDR3 bases are TGTGCCAGCAGCGGGCCCTATGAGCCAGACACCATATATTTT. The entire variable domain, with the rest obtained from reference TRBV7-9 and TRBJ1-3, is as follows: DTGVSQNPRHKITKRGQNVTFRCDPISEHNRLYWYRQTLGQGPEFLTYFQNEAQLEKSRLLSDRFSAERPKGSFSTLEIQRTEQGDSAMYLCASSGPYEPDTIYFGEGSWLTVV.

J is TRBJ2-3 and V is TRBV3-1 (or the pseudogene TRBV3-2); 9 nucleotides align to TRBD2. The germline gives CDR1 LGHDT, CDR2 YNNKEL (reference sequence). This CDR3 region has 16 residues. V lost 4 bases to trimming and J lost 2 bases; unmatched junction nucleotides: 7. CDR3 sequence: CASSRRERGVTDTQYF. The CDR3 bases are TGTGCCAGCAGCCGAAGGGAGCGGGGGGTCACAGATACGCAGTATTTT.

This clone showed up just once. The chain couples TRBV24-1 to TRBJ1-5; D remains unclear. Per the germline V gene, CDR1 is KGHDR and CDR2 is SFDVKD. With 5 bases removed from V and 2 bases from J, the gap between germline ends came to 6 bases. CDR3 length: 13 residues. CDR3 region: CATSGRGNQPQHF. The CDR3, as DNA: TGTGCCACCAGTGGCCGAGGCAATCAGCCCCAGCATTTT.

V gene TRBV5-1 combines with J gene TRBJ1-6, with 8 bases aligning to TRBD1. Germline lookup yields CDR1 SGHRS and CDR2 YFSETQ. CDR3 length: 14 residues. V lost 4 bases to trimming and J lost 10 bases; unmatched junction nucleotides: 7. The chain's CDR3 is CASSVQDRASPLHF. The CDR3 DNA reads as TGCGCCAGCAGCGTTCAGGACAGGGCCTCACCCCTCCACTTT.

The J gene is TRBJ2-3, the V gene TRBV11-3; 8 bases map to TRBD2. Germline V gene data show CDR1 as SGHNT and CDR2 as YENEEA. The CDR3 loop spans 18 amino acids. V lost 1 base and J lost 0; bases outside the gene matches: 9. DNA of the CDR3: TGTGCCAGCAGCTTAGTATGGCCTAGCGGGTTTAGCACAGATACGCAGTATTTT. It is translated as CASSLVWPSGFSTDTQYF. The variable domain in full, completed from reference TRBV11-3 and TRBJ2-3, reads EAGVVQSPRYKIIEKKQPVAFWCNPISGHNTLYWYLQNLGQGPELLIRYENEEAVDDSQLPKDRFSAERLKGVDSTLKIQPAELGDSAVYLCASSLVWPSGFSTDTQYFGPGTRLTVL.

This clone was picked up a small number of times. The chain carries TRBV28 and TRBJ1-4; D may be TRBD1 (6 bases). Germline values: CDR1 MDHEN, CDR2 SYDVKM. This CDR3 comprises 14 residues. Between the trimmed V and J ends, which lost 4 bases and 8 bases, there was a span of 14 bases. The CDR3 DNA sequence: TGTGCCAGCAGTTGGGACAAGGGGGAGGAAAAACTGTTTTTT. Its protein is CASSWDKGEEKLFF.

The chain links TRBV13 to TRBJ2-7, with TRBD2 matching over 12 bases. The CDR3 spans 15 residues. Germline-derived CDR1 and CDR2 are PRHDT and FYEKMQ (reference sequence). V shed 4 bases, J shed 1 base, and the junction held 2 bases outside the gene matches. In DNA form, the CDR3 reads TGTGCCAGCAGCTCCGGACTAGCGGGGTCCTACGAGCAGTACTTC. This sequence encodes CASSSGLAGSYEQYF.

V and J are TRBV11-3 and TRBJ2-3; 11 bases match TRBD1. Germline V lookup: CDR1 SGHNT, CDR2 YENEEA. The V and J ends lost 2 bases and 6 bases, in that order; junction bases with no gene match: 13. This CDR3 comprises 18 residues. The CDR3 DNA sequence: TGTGCCAGCAGCTTATCGGCGTGGGGAGGACAGGGGGCCGATACGCAGTATTTT. Its translation: CASSLSAWGGQGADTQYF.

The rearrangement links TRBV11-2 to TRBJ2-5; TRBD1 is a possible D gene (6 bases). The CDR3 sequence is 16 residues long. CDR1 is SGHAT and CDR2 is FQNNGV in the germline V gene. The ends were cut back, 1 base at V and 0 bases at J, with 12 bases in the middle. The CDR3 reads CASSLGLWTDQETQYF. The CDR3 region has the DNA TGTGCCAGCAGCTTAGGGTTATGGACAGACCAAGAGACCCAGTACTTC. Complete variable domain (other parts from reference TRBV11-2 and TRBJ2-5): EAGVAQSPRYKIIEKRQSVAFWCNPISGHATLYWYQQILGQGPKLLIQFQNNGVVDDSQLPKDRFSAERLKGVDSTLKIQPAKLEDSAVYLCASSLGLWTDQETQYFGPGTRLLVL.

The rearrangement uses TRBV4-2 and TRBJ2-2; 11 bases line up with TRBD1. Looked up from germline, CDR1 is LGHNA and CDR2 is YNFKEQ. V lost 1 base and J lost 5; bases outside the gene matches: 0. The CDR3 runs to 15 residues. The CDR3, as DNA: TGTGCCAGCAGCCAAGGGGACAGGGGGACCGGGGAGCTGTTTTTT. Translation gives CASSQGDRGTGELFF.

The genes are TRBV6-1 and TRBJ2-1; 11 bases align to TRBD2. V lost 2 bases and J lost 2; bases outside the gene matches: 5. The germline V gene encodes CDR1 MNHNS and CDR2 SASEGT. The CDR3 loop spans 17 amino acids. This CDR3 is CASSEFGTSGTYNEQFF. In DNA, the CDR3 is TGTGCCAGCAGTGAATTTGGGACTAGCGGTACCTACAATGAGCAGTTCTTC.

J is TRBJ1-2 and V is TRBV11-2; D unclear. Trimming shortened V by 3 bases and J by 4 bases, and 12 bases separated the two germline ends. Germline CDR1 SGHAT, CDR2 FQNNGV. The length of the CDR3 is 14 residues. The DNA of the CDR3 is TGTGCCAGCAGCTTCCCTAGCCCCGTCTATGGCTACACCTTC. Protein: CASSFPSPVYGYTF.

The gene calls are TRBV9 and TRBJ2-6; D gene unclear. V was cut by 10 bases and J by 0 bases, with 11 bases left in between. The CDR3 extends over 14 amino acids. Germline assignment: CDR1 SGDLS and CDR2 YYNGEE. The CDR3 sequence: CASSPGSGANVLTF. The CDR3 nucleotides read TGTGCCTCCTCCCCGGGCTCTGGGGCCAACGTCCTGACTTTC.

This sequence joins TRBV19 and TRBJ2-7, with TRBD2 matching 7 bases. Germline V CDR1 and CDR2: LNHDA, SQIVND (reference sequence). V shed 3 bases and J 0 bases; nucleotides not matched to a gene: 5. The CDR3 is made up of 15 amino acids. The CDR3 DNA reads TGTGCCAGTAGTATTGGGCTAGCGGCCTCCTACGAGCAGTACTTC. Its protein product is CASSIGLAASYEQYF.

This chain uses TRBV9 with TRBJ2-1; 10 positions agree with TRBD2. The junction had 4 bases not matched to a gene; V was cut back by 2 bases and J by 5 bases. Germline CDR1 is SGDLS and CDR2 is YYNGEE. The CDR3 sequence is 15 residues long. The CDR3 protein is CASSVWTSGDNEQFF. The DNA of the CDR3 is TGTGCCAGCAGCGTTTGGACTAGCGGAGACAATGAGCAGTTCTTC.

The V gene is TRBV19, the J gene TRBJ2-5, with 7 bases matching TRBD2. Trimming removed 9 bases from V and 5 bases from J; junction bases left unmatched: 9. The CDR3 length is 13 residues. Germline lookup yields CDR1 LNHDA and CDR2 SQIVND (reference sequence). CDR3 sequence reads: CASSWDYEETQYF. The CDR3, as DNA: TGTGCCAGCTCCTGGGACTATGAGGAGACCCAGTACTTC. The complete variable domain, with remaining parts taken from reference TRBV19 and TRBJ2-5, reads DGGITQSPKYLFRKEGQNVTLSCEQNLNHDAMYWYRQDPGQGLRLIYYSQIVNDFQKGDIAEGYSVSREKKESFPLTVTSAQKNPTAFYLCASSWDYEETQYFGPGTRLLVL.

The rearrangement joins TRBV15 to TRBJ2-1, with 7 bases that match TRBD2. V trimming: 7 bases; J trimming: 2 bases; junction bases outside the gene matches: 2. The V gene's germline CDR1 is LNHNV and CDR2 YYDKDF (reference sequence). This CDR3 comprises 13 residues. The CDR3 bases are TGTGCCACCAAGGCGGGAGCCTACAATGAGCAGTTCTTC. It specifies CATKAGAYNEQFF.

This chain connects TRBV7-7 to TRBJ2-7, with TRBD2 identical over 9 bases. CDR1 SSHAT and CDR2 FNYEAQ come from the germline V gene (reference sequence). This CDR3 is built from 18 residues. CDR3 residues: CASSLARSGAGGAYEQYV. The CDR3 DNA reads TGTGCTAGCAGCTTAGCGCGGTCGGGAGCGGGGGGAGCCTACGAGCAGTACGTC.